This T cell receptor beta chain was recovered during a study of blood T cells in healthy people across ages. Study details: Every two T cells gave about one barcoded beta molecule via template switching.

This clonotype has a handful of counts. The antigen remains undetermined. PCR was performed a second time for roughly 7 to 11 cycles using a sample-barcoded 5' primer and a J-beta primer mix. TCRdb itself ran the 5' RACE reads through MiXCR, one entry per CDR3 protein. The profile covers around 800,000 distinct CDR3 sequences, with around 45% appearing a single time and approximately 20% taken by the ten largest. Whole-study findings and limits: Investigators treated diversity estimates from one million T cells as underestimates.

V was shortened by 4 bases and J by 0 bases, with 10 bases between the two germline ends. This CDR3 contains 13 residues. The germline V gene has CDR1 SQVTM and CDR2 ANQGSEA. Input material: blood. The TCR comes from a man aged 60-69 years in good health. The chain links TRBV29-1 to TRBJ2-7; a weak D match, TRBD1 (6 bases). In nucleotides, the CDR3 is TGCAGCGTTGTTGTCAGGGGCTCCTACGAGCAGTACTTC. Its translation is CSVVVRGSYEQYF.